The clone carrying this T cell receptor beta chain was counted a few times. The antigen remains undetermined. CDR1 and CDR2 (germline): SQVTM, ANQGSEA. CDR3 length equals 13 residues. Trimming cost V 7 bases and J 0 bases, with 12 bases left between them. Libraries were prepared by immunoSEQ multiplex PCR; TCRdb keeps only in-frame clonotypes and omits some of them. Here the sample spans roughly 100,000 clones, roughly 90% being singletons. This entry is derived from a study of T cell responses to AZD1222 COVID-19 vaccine. General observations from the study: Seropositive at baseline were only a handful of AZD1222 recipients. Epitopes outside B.1.351 and B.1.1.7 mutated regions reportedly drew nearly half of spike TCRs.

Sequences were derived from peripheral blood, sampled on day 0 of AZD1222 vaccination. The TCR originated in an adult in good health. This chain connects TRBV29-1 to TRBJ2-5; D unclear. In DNA form, the CDR3 reads TGCAGCGCCTATCCCGAAGACCAAGAGACCCAGTACTTC. The encoded protein is CSAYPEDQETQYF.